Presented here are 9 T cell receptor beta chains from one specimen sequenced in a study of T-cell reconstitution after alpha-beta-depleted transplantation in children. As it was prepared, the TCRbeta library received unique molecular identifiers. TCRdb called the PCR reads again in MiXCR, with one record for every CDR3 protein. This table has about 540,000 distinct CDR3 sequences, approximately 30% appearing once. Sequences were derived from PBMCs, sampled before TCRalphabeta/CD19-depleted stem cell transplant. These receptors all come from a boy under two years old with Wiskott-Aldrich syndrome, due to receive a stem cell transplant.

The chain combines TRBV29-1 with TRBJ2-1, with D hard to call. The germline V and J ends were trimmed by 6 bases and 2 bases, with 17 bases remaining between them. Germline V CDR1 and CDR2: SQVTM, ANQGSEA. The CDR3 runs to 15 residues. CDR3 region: CSVVQKPKTYNEQFF. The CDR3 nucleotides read TGCAGCGTGGTCCAGAAGCCCAAAACCTACAATGAGCAGTTCTTC.

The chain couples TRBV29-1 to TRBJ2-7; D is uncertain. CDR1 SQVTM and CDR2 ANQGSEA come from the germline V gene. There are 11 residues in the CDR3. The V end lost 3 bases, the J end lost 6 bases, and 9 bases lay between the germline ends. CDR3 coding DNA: TGCAGCGTTGAGATCCGTTCCGAGCAGTACTTC. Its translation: CSVEIRSEQYF.

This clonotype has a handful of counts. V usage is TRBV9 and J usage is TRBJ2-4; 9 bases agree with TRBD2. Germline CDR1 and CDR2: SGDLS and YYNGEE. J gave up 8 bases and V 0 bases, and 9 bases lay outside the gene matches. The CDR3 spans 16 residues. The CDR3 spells CASSVAGSGRSDIQYF. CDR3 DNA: TGTGCCAGCAGCGTAGCGGGTAGCGGGAGATCGGACATTCAGTACTTC. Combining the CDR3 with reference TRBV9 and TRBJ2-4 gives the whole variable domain DSGVTQTPKHLITATGQRVTLRCSPRSGDLSVYWYQQSLDQGLQFLIQYYNGEERAKGNILERFSAQQFPDLHSELNLSSLELGDSALYFCASSVAGSGRSDIQYFGAGTRLSVL.

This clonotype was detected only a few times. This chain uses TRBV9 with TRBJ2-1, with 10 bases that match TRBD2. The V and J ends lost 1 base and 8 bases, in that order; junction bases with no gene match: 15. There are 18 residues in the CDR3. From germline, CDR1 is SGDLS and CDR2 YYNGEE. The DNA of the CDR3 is TGTGCCAGCAGCGTATCCCAAGCAACTAGCGGGATTAACCATGAGCAGTTCTTC. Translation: CASSVSQATSGINHEQFF.

CDR3 sequence reads: CASSPTASSGSYEQYF. In DNA, the CDR3 is TGTGCCAGCAGCCCCACCGCCTCTAGCGGGAGCTACGAGCAGTACTTC. The genes are TRBV3-1 and TRBJ2-7, with TRBD2 matching over 10 bases. The length of the CDR3 is 16 residues. V trimming: 4 bases; J trimming: 3 bases; junction bases outside the gene matches: 9. Germline assignment: CDR1 LGHDT and CDR2 YNNKEL (reference sequence).

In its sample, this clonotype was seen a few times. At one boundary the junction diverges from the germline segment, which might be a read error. The CDR3 protein is CTSSQGNLNQPQHF. CDR3 nucleotides: TGCACCAGCAGCCAAGGCAACCTCAATCAGCCCCAGCATTTT. The chain links TRBV4-1 to TRBJ1-5; D is uncertain. The CDR3 totals 14 residues. The germline V gene has CDR1 MGHRA and CDR2 YSYEKL.

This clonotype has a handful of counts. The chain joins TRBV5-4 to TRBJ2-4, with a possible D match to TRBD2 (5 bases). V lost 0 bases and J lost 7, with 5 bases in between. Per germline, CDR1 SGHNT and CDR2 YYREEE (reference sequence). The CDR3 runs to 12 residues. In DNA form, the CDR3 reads TGTGCCAGCAGCTTGGGGAGGAACATTCAGTACTTC. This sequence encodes CASSLGRNIQYF.

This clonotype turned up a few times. The CDR3 DNA follows: TGTGCCAGCAGCTTAGACGGCAGGGGGACAGATACGCAGTATTTT. Amino acids: CASSLDGRGTDTQYF. J is TRBJ2-3 and V is TRBV7-3, with 7 bases fitting TRBD1. The ends lost 2 bases at V and 3 bases at J; junction bases unmatched: 5. The length of the CDR3 is 15 residues. The germline CDR1 and CDR2 sequences are SGHTA and FQGTGA.

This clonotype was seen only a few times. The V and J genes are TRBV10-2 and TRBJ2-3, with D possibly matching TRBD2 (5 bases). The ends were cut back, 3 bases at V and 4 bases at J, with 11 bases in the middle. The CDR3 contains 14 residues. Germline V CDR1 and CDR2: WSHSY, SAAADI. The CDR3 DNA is TGCGCCAGCAGTGATGTCGGGGTGGCAGATACGCAGTATTTT. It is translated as CASSDVGVADTQYF.